This TCR beta chain was captured in a study of blood T cells in healthy people across ages. This CDR3 has 13 amino acids. Looked up from germline, CDR1 is SEHNR and CDR2 is FQNEAQ (reference sequence). V dropped 2 bases and J dropped 5 bases, with 7 bases sitting between them. A second PCR, run for roughly 7 to 12 cycles, used a sample-barcoded 5' primer plus a J-beta primer mix. One entry per CDR3 protein results from TCRdb running MiXCR on the 5' RACE reads. The sample lists about 1.6 million distinct CDR3 sequences, 34% occurring once. The receptor was derived from a woman in her 30s in good health. What was sequenced was blood. The rearrangement uses TRBV7-9 and TRBJ2-1; D not certain. The CDR3 is CASSLLFNNEQFF. CDR3 nucleotides: TGTGCCAGCAGCTTATTGTTTAACAATGAGCAGTTCTTC. The variable domain in full, completed from reference TRBV7-9 and TRBJ2-1, reads DTGVSQNPRHKITKRGQNVTFRCDPISEHNRLYWYRQTLGQGPEFLTYFQNEAQLEKSRLLSDRFSAERPKGSFSTLEIQRTEQGDSAMYLCASSLLFNNEQFFGPGTRLTVL.